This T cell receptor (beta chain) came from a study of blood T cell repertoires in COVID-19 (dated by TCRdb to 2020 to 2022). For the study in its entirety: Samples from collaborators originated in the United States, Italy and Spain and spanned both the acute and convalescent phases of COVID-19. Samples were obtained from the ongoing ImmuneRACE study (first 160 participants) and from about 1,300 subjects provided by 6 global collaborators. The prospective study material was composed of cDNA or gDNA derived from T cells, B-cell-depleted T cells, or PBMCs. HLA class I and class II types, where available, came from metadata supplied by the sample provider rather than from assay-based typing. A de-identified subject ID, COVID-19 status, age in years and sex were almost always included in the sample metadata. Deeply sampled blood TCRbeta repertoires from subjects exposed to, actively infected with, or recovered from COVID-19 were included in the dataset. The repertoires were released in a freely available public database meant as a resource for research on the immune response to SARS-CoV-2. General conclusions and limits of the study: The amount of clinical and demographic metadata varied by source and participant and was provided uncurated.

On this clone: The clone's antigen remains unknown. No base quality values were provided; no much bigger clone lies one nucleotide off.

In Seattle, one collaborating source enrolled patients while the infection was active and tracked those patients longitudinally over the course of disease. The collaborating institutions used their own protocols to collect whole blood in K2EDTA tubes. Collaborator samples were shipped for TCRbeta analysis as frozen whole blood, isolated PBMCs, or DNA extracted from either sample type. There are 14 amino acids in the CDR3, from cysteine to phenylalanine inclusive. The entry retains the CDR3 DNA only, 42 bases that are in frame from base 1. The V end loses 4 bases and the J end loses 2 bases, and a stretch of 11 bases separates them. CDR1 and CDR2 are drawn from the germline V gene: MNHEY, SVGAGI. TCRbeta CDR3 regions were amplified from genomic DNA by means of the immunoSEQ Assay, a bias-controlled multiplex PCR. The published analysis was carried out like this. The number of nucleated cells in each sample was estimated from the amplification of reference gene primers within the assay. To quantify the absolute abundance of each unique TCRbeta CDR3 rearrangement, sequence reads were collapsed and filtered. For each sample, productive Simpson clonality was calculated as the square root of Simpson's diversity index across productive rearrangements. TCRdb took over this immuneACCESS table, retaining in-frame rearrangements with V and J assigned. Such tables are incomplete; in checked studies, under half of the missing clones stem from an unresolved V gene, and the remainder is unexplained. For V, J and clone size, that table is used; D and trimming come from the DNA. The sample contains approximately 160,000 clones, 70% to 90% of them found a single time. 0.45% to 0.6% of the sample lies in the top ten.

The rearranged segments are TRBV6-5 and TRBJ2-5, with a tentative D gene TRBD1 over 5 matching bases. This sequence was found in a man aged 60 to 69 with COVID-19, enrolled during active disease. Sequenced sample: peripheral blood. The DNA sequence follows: TGTGCCAGCAGTTGGGCAGGGATACAAGAGACCCAGTACTTC. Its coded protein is CASSWAGIQETQYF.